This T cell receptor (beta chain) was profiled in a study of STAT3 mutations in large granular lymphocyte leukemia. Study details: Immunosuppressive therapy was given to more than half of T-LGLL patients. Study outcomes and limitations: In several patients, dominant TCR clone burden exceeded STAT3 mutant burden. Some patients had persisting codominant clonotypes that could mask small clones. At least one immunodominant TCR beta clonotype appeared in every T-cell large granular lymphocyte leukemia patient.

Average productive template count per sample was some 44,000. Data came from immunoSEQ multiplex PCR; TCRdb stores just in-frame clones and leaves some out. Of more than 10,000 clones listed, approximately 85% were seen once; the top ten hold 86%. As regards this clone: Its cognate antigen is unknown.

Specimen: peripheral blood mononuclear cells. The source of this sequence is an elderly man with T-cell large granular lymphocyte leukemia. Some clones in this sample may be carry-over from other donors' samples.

CDR3 sequence: CASSYTGGGADTQYF. The CDR3 DNA reads as TGTGCCAGCAGCTATACGGGGGGAGGAGCAGATACGCAGTATTTT. The V call is TRBV7-8, the J call TRBJ2-3; 7 bases are shared with TRBD2. This CDR3 has 15 residues. Germline CDR1 SGHVS, CDR2 FQNEAQ. V trimming: 4 bases; J trimming: 4 bases; junction bases outside the gene matches: 8.